The 16 T cell receptor beta chains below were found in one sample sequenced in a study of OX40 agonist ivuxolimab in advanced cancers. Sequencing was performed with immunoSEQ multiplex PCR; in TCRdb, only in-frame clones are kept and a portion is missing. The sample has 100,000 to 140,000 clones; approximately 89% are singletons. This sample comprised CD4+ or CD8+ T cells sorted from blood, obtained in a trial of the OX40 agonist ivuxolimab. These receptors all stem from an adult with an advanced solid tumor such as melanoma, head and neck, liver or kidney cancer.

The chain couples TRBV6-4 to TRBJ2-1; 8 bases align to TRBD2. The junction had 14 bases not matched to a gene; V was cut back by 10 bases and J by 6 bases. CDR1 and CDR2 from the germline V gene are MRHNA and SNTAGT. The CDR3 has 15 amino acids. CDR3 amino acids: CATRPSGGVGNEQFF. The CDR3 DNA is TGTGCCACTCGTCCCTCGGGAGGGGTAGGCAATGAGCAGTTCTTC.

V is TRBV7-9 and J is TRBJ2-1; D perhaps matches TRBD2 (5 bases). The CDR3 runs to 13 residues. Germline assignment: CDR1 SEHNR and CDR2 FQNEAQ (reference sequence). The V and J ends lost 3 bases and 8 bases respectively, with 11 bases between them. This chain's CDR3 is CASSFELSDEQFF. The CDR3 DNA is TGTGCCAGCAGCTTCGAACTTAGCGATGAGCAGTTCTTC. Combining the CDR3 with reference TRBV7-9 and TRBJ2-1 gives the whole variable domain DTGVSQNPRHKITKRGQNVTFRCDPISEHNRLYWYRQTLGQGPEFLTYFQNEAQLEKSRLLSDRFSAERPKGSFSTLEIQRTEQGDSAMYLCASSFELSDEQFFGPGTRLTVL.

In its sample, this clone was seen a few times. The CDR3 is CASPLDRKTYEQYF. The CDR3 DNA reads TGTGCCAGCCCTTTGGACAGGAAAACCTACGAGCAGTACTTC. This chain uses TRBV28 with TRBJ2-7; 7 bases fit TRBD1. Unmatched junction bases numbered 9, after V lost 8 bases and J lost 2 bases. This CDR3 region has 14 residues. The germline V gene has CDR1 MDHEN and CDR2 SYDVKM.

The CDR3 DNA sequence: TGTGCCAGCAGTTTTGGCGGAGCTGAAGCTTTCTTT. It codes for CASSFGGAEAFF. The chain recombines TRBV28 with TRBJ1-1; D unclear. The CDR3 is 12 amino acids. CDR1 MDHEN and CDR2 SYDVKM come from the germline V gene. Trimming took 3 bases from V and 6 from J, leaving 8 bases between them.

This clone was detected only a few times. This sequence joins TRBV19 and TRBJ1-5, with TRBD1 matching over 8 bases. Germline loops: CDR1 LNHDA, CDR2 SQIVND (reference sequence). V lost 4 bases to trimming and J lost 3 bases; unmatched junction nucleotides: 8. The CDR3 loop spans 16 amino acids. The CDR3 DNA is TGTGCCAGTAGTACCGGACAGGGCGCTTCCAATCAGCCCCAGCATTTT. Its translation: CASSTGQGASNQPQHF.

The DNA of the CDR3 is TGCGCCAGCAGCTTGGTTACAGGCTACAATGAGCAGTTCTTC. Protein sequence: CASSLVTGYNEQFF. The rearrangement uses TRBV5-1 and TRBJ2-1; D possibly corresponds to TRBD1 (5 bases). The CDR3 extends over 14 amino acids. Germline values: CDR1 SGHRS, CDR2 YFSETQ. V lost 0 bases and J lost 3, with 7 bases in between.

The CDR3 region has the DNA TGTGCCAGCAGCCACCCGAGGAGCCGAGAGACCCAGTACTTC. Translation gives CASSHPRSRETQYF. This rearrangement joins TRBV7-9 to TRBJ2-5, with D unresolved. Trimming removed 5 bases at V and 4 bases at J, with 14 bases between. The CDR3 runs 14 residues. Per germline, CDR1 SEHNR and CDR2 FQNEAQ (reference sequence).

The CDR3 bases are TGTGCCAGTAGTTCGGGCCCAGGACAGGGAACGGAGACCCAGTACTTC. Its protein product is CASSSGPGQGTETQYF. The genes are TRBV19 and TRBJ2-5; TRBD1 matches at 8 bases. Losses at the gene ends were 5 bases for V and 5 bases for J; bases not matched to a gene: 13. The CDR3 extends over 16 amino acids. In germline, CDR1 is LNHDA, CDR2 SQIVND (reference sequence).

The rearrangement joins TRBV6-5 to TRBJ1-2, with TRBD1 matching 8 bases. CDR1 is MNHEY, CDR2 SVGAGI, per germline. CDR3 length: 14 residues. V shed 5 bases and J 4 bases; nucleotides not matched to a gene: 6. In DNA, the CDR3 is TGTGCCAGCAGTCGCCGGACAGGGCCCTATGGCTACACCTTC. It encodes CASSRRTGPYGYTF.

The chain recombines TRBV27 with TRBJ1-4; D perhaps matches TRBD1 (6 bases). This CDR3 spans 16 amino acids. Germline CDR1 reads MNHEY; CDR2 reads SMNVEV (reference sequence). V was trimmed by 0 bases and J by 7 bases, leaving 15 bases between them. The CDR3 spells CASSLSMWGRGEKLFF. CDR3 nucleotide sequence: TGTGCCAGCAGTTTATCGATGTGGGGGCGAGGTGAAAAACTGTTTTTT. The whole variable domain, filled in from reference TRBV27 and TRBJ1-4, reads EAQVTQNPRYLITVTGKKLTVTCSQNMNHEYMSWYRQDPGLGLRQIYYSMNVEVTDKGDVPEGYKVSRKEKRNFPLILESPSPNQTSLYFCASSLSMWGRGEKLFFGSGTQLSVL.

This chain links TRBV10-1 with TRBJ1-4; TRBD1 matches 9 bases. Germline V gene sequence: CDR1 WNHNN, CDR2 SYGVQD (reference sequence). This CDR3 is built from 18 residues. The junction had 11 bases not matched to a gene; V was cut back by 6 bases and J by 0 bases. CDR3 protein: CASRGTGCSCATNEKLFF. The CDR3 region has the DNA TGCGCCAGCAGAGGGACAGGGTGCTCTTGCGCAACTAATGAAAAACTGTTTTTT.

The CDR3 loop is CASRDDYESSGNTIYF. CDR3 nucleotides: TGTGCCAGCAGAGACGATTACGAGAGCTCTGGAAACACCATATATTTT. V and J are TRBV28 and TRBJ1-3, with unresolved D. V was cut by 6 bases and J by 0 bases, with 15 bases left in between. This CDR3 is 16 amino acids long. Germline V CDR1 and CDR2: MDHEN, SYDVKM.

Here the CDR3 DNA reads TGTGCCAGCAGCTTCCTGGCTGGCAATGAGCAGTTCTTC. Translating it yields CASSFLAGNEQFF. The chain uses TRBV7-3 and TRBJ2-1; D remains unclear. The V gene lost 3 bases and the J gene lost 6 bases, with 9 bases spanning the gap. The CDR3 is 13 residues long. Germline V lookup: CDR1 SGHTA, CDR2 FQGTGA. Together with reference TRBV7-3 and TRBJ2-1, the CDR3 gives the full variable domain: GAGVSQTPSNKVTEKGKYVELRCDPISGHTALYWYRQSLGQGPEFLIYFQGTGAADDSGLPNDRFFAVRPEGSVSTLKIQRTERGDSAVYLCASSFLAGNEQFFGPGTRLTVL.

This clone appeared a few times. This chain connects TRBV14 to TRBJ2-3; no definite D call. The CDR3 has 12 residues. CDR1 and CDR2 from the germline V gene are SGHDN and FVKESK. Between the trimmed V and J ends, which lost 5 bases and 14 bases, there was a span of 17 bases. The chain's CDR3 is CASSVAAQLRYF. The CDR3 nucleotides read TGTGCCAGCAGCGTTGCTGCCCAGCTCAGGTATTTT.

The rearrangement uses TRBV27 and TRBJ2-1, with 8 bases lining up with TRBD2. CDR3 size: 17 residues. J lost 3 bases, V lost 3 bases, and 10 bases had no gene match. CDR1 MNHEY and CDR2 SMNVEV come from the germline V gene (reference sequence). The CDR3 sequence: CASSLPLAGGLYNEQFF. The CDR3 nucleotides read TGTGCCAGCAGTTTGCCCCTCGCGGGAGGCCTCTACAATGAGCAGTTCTTC.

The gene calls are TRBV5-4 and TRBJ2-1; 10 bases map to TRBD1. Germline assignment: CDR1 SGHNT and CDR2 YYREEE (reference sequence). V gave up 2 bases and J gave up 2 bases; unmatched junction bases: 4. The CDR3 has 16 residues. The CDR3: CASSFGQGVTYNEQFF. DNA for the CDR3: TGTGCCAGCAGCTTCGGACAGGGGGTAACCTACAATGAGCAGTTCTTC.